A selection of T cell receptor beta chains follows, all from one sample in a study of T cell changes during pregnancy in multiple sclerosis. Using immunoSEQ multiplex PCR, the repertoire was profiled, and TCRdb retains in-frame clones only, with some absent. This sample has fewer than 140,000 clones, with more than 80% found just once. The sequenced sample was peripheral blood, obtained before pregnancy. The source is a female donor with multiple sclerosis, enrolled in a pregnancy study. The CDR3 runs from the conserved cysteine through the conserved F or W.

v_gene	j_gene	CDR3aa
TRBV19	TRBJ2-7	CASSKLGGTSSYEQYF
TRBV25-1	TRBJ2-1	CATSGTGGLNEQFF
TRBV30	TRBJ2-7	CAWSFDDSYEQYF
TRBV11-2	TRBJ1-2	CASSERGFVGYTF
TRBV18	TRBJ2-7	CASSAGTSEYEQYF
TRBV5-4	TRBJ2-5	CASSSGTSGPKPETQYF
TRBV6-1	TRBJ1-1	CASSEIRHRVTEAFF
TRBV7-9	TRBJ1-1	CASSLWDGGESEAFF
TRBV9	TRBJ2-2	CASSAGLAGVAGELFF
TRBV7-2	TRBJ2-7	CASSFTGAYEQYF
TRBV7-9	TRBJ2-6	CASSLGAIGANVLTF
TRBV4-1	TRBJ1-1	CASSQVPGDTEAFF
TRBV28	TRBJ1-6	CASSLFPGQFNSPLHF
TRBV6-1	TRBJ2-6	CASSTKSSGANVLTF
TRBV5-4	TRBJ2-6	CASSFKDRVNVLTF
TRBV28	TRBJ2-7	CASSGDRPYEQYF
TRBV11-3	TRBJ2-3	CASSLRDTQYF
TRBV27	TRBJ2-7	CASSTSGSYEQYF
TRBV28	TRBJ1-1	CASSPHTGKLDLTEAFF
TRBV6-1	TRBJ1-5	CAGIQGSNQPQHF
TRBV9	TRBJ1-3	CASSVVGGRGNTIYF
TRBV6-5	TRBJ1-5	CASARVVSNQPQHF
TRBV19	TRBJ1-3	CASSIQQAGLIGNTIYF
TRBV4-3	TRBJ2-7	CASSQDWGGTLYEQYF
TRBV5-4	TRBJ2-3	CASSLTGYDTQYF
TRBV2	TRBJ2-1	CAGGLAGDARNEQFF
TRBV7-2	TRBJ2-7	CASSSVNREGSGEQYF
TRBV28	TRBJ2-1	CASSLTSVLDSSYNEQFF
TRBV7-3	TRBJ2-3	CASSPQRGGFGTDTQYF
TRBV4-1	TRBJ2-5	CASSQEPTIQETQYF
TRBV6-5	TRBJ2-2	CASSSAGVLTGELFF
TRBV2	TRBJ1-2	CASSVETSIYGYTF
TRBV7-7	TRBJ2-3	CASSFGRTDTQYF
TRBV6-5	TRBJ2-7	CASSYSILGGGEQYF
TRBV27	TRBJ1-1	CASSPLVPASGTEAFF
TRBV7-2	TRBJ1-3	CASTRTGTNTIYF
TRBV28	TRBJ2-2	CASNQGERITGELFF
TRBV5-4	TRBJ1-3	CASSLETGLASGNTIYF
TRBV7-9	TRBJ2-1	CASSPLRLVEQFF
TRBV6-6	TRBJ1-1	CASSYSWNTEAFF
TRBV5-1	TRBJ1-1	CASRGGVGTEAFF
TRBV11-2	TRBJ2-2	CASSISGSGGELFF
TRBV6-1	TRBJ2-5	CASSLRTGRETQYF
TRBV5-1	TRBJ1-4	CASSLPPESANEKLFF
TRBV28	TRBJ1-1	CASSIPGNTEAFF
TRBV5-1	TRBJ1-5	CASSLAGNPQPQHF
TRBV5-1	TRBJ1-1	CASSLGHGVSTEAFF
TRBV11-2	TRBJ2-2	CASSLVAGARVGLFF
TRBV5-1	TRBJ1-4	CASSLSGQGEKLFF
TRBV7-2	TRBJ1-6	CASSFPISPLHF
TRBV7-3	TRBJ2-1	CASSGGGYNEQFF
TRBV2	TRBJ2-7	CASSETSSGRAPYEQYF
TRBV18	TRBJ1-2	CASSPYEGSHYGYTF
TRBV9	TRBJ2-1	CASSLDYEQFF
TRBV4-1	TRBJ2-3	CASSQDPDRGLDTQYF
TRBV11-3	TRBJ2-3	CASSFGGGESTDTQYF
TRBV12-5	TRBJ1-1	CASGLTGVTEAFF